This TCR beta chain was identified during a study of blood T cell repertoires in COVID-19. At the level of the study: Samples taken during acute and convalescent COVID-19 were collected in the United States, Italy and Spain.

Assay: immunoSEQ multiplex PCR; the TCRdb copy retains only in-frame clones and omits some. Among under 300,000 clones listed, roughly 90% were seen once. The CDR3 has 20 residues. Trimming took off 0 bases at V and 6 bases at J, with 30 bases between the two ends. Germline V CDR1 and CDR2: GTSNPN, SVGIG (reference sequence). The sequence came from a woman in her 30s with COVID-19, enrolled during active disease. The sequenced sample was peripheral blood. The genes are TRBV30 and TRBJ2-4; D might be TRBD2 (6 bases). In DNA form, the CDR3 reads TGTGCCTGGAGTGTAGGTCGGGGCACCTTCCCCCTGGGGGGTAGAAACATTCAGTACTTC. Protein product: CAWSVGRGTFPLGGRNIQYF. The full variable domain, in which reference TRBV30 and TRBJ2-4 provide the parts outside the CDR3, is SQTIHQWPATLVQPVGSPLSLECTVEGTSNPNLYWYRQAAGRGLQLLFYSVGIGQISSEVPQNLSASRPQDRQFILSSKKLLLSDSGFYLCAWSVGRGTFPLGGRNIQYFGAGTRLSVL.